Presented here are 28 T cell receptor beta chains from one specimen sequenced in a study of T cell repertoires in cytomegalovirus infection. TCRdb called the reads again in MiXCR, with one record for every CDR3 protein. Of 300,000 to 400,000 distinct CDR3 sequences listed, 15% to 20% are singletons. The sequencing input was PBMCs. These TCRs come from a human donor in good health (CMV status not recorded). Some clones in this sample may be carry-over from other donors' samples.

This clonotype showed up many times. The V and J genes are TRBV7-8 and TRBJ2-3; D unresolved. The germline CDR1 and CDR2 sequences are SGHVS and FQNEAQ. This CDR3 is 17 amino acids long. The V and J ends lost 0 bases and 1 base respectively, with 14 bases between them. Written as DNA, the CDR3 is TGTGCCAGCAGCTTAGCGCCCATCGGATGGGGCACAGATACGCAGTATTTT. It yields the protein CASSLAPIGWGTDTQYF.

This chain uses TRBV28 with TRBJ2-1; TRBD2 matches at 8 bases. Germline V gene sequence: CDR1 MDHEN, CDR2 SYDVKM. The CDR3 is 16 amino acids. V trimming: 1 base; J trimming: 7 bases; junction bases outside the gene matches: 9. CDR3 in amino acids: CASSLLSGGTINEQFF. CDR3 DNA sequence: TGTGCCAGCAGTTTATTGAGCGGGGGTACGATTAATGAGCAGTTCTTC. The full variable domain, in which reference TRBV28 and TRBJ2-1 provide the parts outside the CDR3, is DVKVTQSSRYLVKRTGEKVFLECVQDMDHENMFWYRQDPGLGLRLIYFSYDVKMKEKGDIPEGYSVSREKKERFSLILESASTNQTSMYLCASSLLSGGTINEQFFGPGTRLTVL.

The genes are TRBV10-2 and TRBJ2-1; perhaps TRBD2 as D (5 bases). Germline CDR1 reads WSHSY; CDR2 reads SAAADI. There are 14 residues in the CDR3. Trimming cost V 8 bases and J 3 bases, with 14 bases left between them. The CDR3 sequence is CASSRGGYYNEQFF. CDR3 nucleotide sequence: TGCGCCAGCTCCCGGGGTGGATACTACAATGAGCAGTTCTTC.

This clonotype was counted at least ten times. Written as DNA, the CDR3 is TGTGCCAGCAGCTTAGGCCCGACAGGAACAAATCAGCCCCAGCATTTT. Translating it yields CASSLGPTGTNQPQHF. J is TRBJ1-5 and V is TRBV7-6; D is perhaps TRBD1 (6 bases). Germline V gene data show CDR1 as SGHVS and CDR2 as FNYEAQ. The CDR3 extends over 16 amino acids. V gave up 1 base and J gave up 4 bases, with 14 bases separating them.

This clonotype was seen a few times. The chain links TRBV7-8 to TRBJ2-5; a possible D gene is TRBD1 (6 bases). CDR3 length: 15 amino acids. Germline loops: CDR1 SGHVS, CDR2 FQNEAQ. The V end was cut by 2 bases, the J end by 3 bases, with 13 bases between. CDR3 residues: CASSLSGAGEETQYF. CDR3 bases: TGTGCCAGCAGCTTAAGCGGTGCAGGGGAAGAGACCCAGTACTTC.

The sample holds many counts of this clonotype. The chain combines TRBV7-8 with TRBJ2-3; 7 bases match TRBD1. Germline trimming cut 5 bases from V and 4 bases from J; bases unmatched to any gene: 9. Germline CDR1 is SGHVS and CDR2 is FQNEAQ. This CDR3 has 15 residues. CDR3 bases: TGTGCCAGCAGCCAGGGACAGCAGGGCGCAGATACGCAGTATTTT. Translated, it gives CASSQGQQGADTQYF.

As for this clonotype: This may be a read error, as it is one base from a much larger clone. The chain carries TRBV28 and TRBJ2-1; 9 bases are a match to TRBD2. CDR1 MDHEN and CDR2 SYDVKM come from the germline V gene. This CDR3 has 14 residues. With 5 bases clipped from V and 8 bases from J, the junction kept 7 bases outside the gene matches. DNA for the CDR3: TGTGCCAGCAGTCAGCGGGAGGCAGGCGATGAGCAGTTCTTC. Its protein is CASSQREAGDEQFF.

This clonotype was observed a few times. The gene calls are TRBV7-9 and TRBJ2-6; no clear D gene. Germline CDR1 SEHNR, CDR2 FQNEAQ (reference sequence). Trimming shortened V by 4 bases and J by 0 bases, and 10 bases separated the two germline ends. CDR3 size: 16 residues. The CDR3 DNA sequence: TGTGCCAGCAGCTGGTGGGTTTTCTCTGGGGCCAACGTCCTGACTTTC. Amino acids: CASSWWVFSGANVLTF. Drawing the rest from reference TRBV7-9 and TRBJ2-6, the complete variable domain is DTGVSQNPRHKITKRGQNVTFRCDPISEHNRLYWYRQTLGQGPEFLTYFQNEAQLEKSRLLSDRFSAERPKGSFSTLEIQRTEQGDSAMYLCASSWWVFSGANVLTFGAGSRLTVL.

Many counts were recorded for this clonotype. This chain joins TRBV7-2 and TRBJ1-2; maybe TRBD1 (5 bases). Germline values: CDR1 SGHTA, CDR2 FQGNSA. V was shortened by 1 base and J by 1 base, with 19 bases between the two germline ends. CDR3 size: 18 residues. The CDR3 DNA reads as TGTGCCAGCAGCTTAGTCCTGGGGGAACCCTTAGATAACTATGGCTACACCTTC. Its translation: CASSLVLGEPLDNYGYTF.

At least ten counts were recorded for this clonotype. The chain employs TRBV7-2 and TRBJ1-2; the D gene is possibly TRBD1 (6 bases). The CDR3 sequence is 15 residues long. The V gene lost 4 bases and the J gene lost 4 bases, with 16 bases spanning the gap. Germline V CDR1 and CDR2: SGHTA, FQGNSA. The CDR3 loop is CASSSRAGDLYGYTF. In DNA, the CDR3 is TGTGCCAGCAGCTCCCGGGCAGGGGATCTCTATGGCTACACCTTC.

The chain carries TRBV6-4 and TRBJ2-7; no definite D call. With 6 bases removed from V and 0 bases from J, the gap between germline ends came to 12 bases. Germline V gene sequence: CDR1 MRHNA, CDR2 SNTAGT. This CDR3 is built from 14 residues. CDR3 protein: CASRADPSSYEQYF. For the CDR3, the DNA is TGTGCCAGCAGGGCAGACCCAAGCTCCTACGAGCAGTACTTC.

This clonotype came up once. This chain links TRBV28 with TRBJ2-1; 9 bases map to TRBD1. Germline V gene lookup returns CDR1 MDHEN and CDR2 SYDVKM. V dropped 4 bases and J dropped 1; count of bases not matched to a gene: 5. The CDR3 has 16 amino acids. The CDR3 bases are TGTGCCAGCAGTTCAATCGACAGGGGGTCCTACAATGAGCAGTTCTTC. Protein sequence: CASSSIDRGSYNEQFF.

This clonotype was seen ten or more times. The CDR3 spells CASSEGRVTEAFF. As DNA, the CDR3 is TGTGCCAGCAGCGAGGGTAGGGTCACTGAAGCTTTCTTT. The chain joins TRBV7-2 to TRBJ1-1; D not resolved. Trimming removed 5 bases at V and 4 bases at J, with 11 bases between. Per germline, CDR1 SGHTA and CDR2 FQGNSA. This CDR3 comprises 13 residues. Full variable domain (missing parts from reference TRBV7-2 and TRBJ1-1): GAGVSQSPSNKVTEKGKDVELRCDPISGHTALYWYRQSLGQGLEFLIYFQGNSAPDKSGLPSDRFSAERTGGSVSTLTIQRTQQEDSAVYLCASSEGRVTEAFFGQGTRLTVV.

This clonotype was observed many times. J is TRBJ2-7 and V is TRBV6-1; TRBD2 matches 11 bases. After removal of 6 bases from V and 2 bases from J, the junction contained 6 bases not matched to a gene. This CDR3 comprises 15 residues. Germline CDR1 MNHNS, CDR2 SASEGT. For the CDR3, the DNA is TGTGCCAGCAGACAAGCGGGACTAGCGGCCTACGAGCAGTACTTC. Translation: CASRQAGLAAYEQYF.

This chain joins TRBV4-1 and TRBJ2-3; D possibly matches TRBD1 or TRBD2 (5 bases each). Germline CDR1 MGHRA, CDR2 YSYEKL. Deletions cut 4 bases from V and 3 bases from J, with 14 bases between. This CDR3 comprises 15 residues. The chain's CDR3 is CASSLSRDGTDTQYF. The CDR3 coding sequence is TGCGCCAGCAGCCTTTCCAGGGACGGAACAGATACGCAGTATTTT.

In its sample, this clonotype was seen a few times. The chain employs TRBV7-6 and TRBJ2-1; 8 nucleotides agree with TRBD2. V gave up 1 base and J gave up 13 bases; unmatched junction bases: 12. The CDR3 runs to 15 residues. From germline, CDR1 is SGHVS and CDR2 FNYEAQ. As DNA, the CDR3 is TGTGCCAGCAGCTTAGGCGGGACTAGTCCGCGGACCCAGTTCTTC. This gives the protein CASSLGGTSPRTQFF.

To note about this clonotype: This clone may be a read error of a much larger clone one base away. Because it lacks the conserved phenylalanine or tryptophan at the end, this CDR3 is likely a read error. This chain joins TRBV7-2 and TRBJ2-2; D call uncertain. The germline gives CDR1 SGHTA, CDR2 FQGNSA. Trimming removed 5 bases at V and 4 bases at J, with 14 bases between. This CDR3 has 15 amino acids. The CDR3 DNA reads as TGTGCCAGCAGCCATGAGCTGGCTAGCACCGGGGAGCTGTTTCTT. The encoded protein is CASSHELASTGELFL.

The CDR3 region is CSVERGKTQYF. In nucleotides, the CDR3 is TGCAGCGTTGAAAGGGGGAAGACCCAGTACTTC. The chain couples TRBV29-1 to TRBJ2-5; weak D call: TRBD1 (6 bases). V dropped 2 bases and J dropped 6 bases, with 7 bases sitting between them. From germline, CDR1 is SQVTM and CDR2 ANQGSEA. This CDR3 region has 11 residues.

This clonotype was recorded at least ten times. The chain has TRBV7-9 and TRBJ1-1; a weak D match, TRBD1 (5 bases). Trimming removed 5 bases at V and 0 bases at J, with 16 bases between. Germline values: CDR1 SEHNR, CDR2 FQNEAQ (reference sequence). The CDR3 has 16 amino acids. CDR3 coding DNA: TGTGCCAGCAGCCTAAAACCGGGACCGATGAACACTGAAGCTTTCTTT. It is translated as CASSLKPGPMNTEAFF.

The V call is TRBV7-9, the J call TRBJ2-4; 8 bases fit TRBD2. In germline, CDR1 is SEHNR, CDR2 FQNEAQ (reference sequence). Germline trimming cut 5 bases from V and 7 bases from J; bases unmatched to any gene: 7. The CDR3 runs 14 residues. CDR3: CASSPPGGANIQYF. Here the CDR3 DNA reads TGTGCCAGCAGCCCACCCGGGGGGGCTAACATTCAGTACTTC.

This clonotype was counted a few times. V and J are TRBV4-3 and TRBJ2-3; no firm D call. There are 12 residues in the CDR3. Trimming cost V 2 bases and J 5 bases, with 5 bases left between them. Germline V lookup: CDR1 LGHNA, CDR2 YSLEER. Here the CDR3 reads CASSQNLDTQYF. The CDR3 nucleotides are TGCGCCAGCAGCCAAAACTTAGATACGCAGTATTTT.

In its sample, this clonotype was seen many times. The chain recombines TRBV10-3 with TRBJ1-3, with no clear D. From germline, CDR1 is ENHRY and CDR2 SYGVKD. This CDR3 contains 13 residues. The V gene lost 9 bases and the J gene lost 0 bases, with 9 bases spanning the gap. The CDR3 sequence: CAIGPNSGNTIYF. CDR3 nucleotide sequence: TGTGCCATTGGACCCAACTCTGGAAACACCATATATTTT.

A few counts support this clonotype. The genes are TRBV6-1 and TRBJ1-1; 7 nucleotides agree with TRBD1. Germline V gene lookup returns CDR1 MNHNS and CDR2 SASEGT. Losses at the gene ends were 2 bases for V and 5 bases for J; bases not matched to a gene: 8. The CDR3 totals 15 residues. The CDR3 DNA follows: TGTGCCAGCAGTGAACATTACAGGGGTGTGACTGAAGCTTTCTTT. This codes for CASSEHYRGVTEAFF.

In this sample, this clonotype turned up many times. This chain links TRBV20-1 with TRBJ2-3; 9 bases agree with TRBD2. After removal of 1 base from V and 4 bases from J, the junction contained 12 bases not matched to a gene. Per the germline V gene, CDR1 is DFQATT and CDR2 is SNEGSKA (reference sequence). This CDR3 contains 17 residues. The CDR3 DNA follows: TGCAGTGCTAGAGTCGCGGGAGGGCCCGAACCCCCAGATACGCAGTATTTT. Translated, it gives CSARVAGGPEPPDTQYF.

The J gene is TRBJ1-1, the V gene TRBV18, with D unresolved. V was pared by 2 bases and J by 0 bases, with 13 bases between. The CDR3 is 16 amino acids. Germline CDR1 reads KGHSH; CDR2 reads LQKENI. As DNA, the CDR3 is TGTGCCAGCTCACCAAGAAAGCGGCCGATGAACACTGAAGCTTTCTTT. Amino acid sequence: CASSPRKRPMNTEAFF.

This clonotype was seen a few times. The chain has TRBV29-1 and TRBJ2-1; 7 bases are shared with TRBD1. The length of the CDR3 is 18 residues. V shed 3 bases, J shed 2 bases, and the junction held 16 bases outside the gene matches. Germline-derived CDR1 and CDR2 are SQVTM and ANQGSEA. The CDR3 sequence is CSVDLLASKRGPYNEQFF. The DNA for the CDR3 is TGCAGCGTTGATCTATTAGCTTCAAAGAGGGGGCCCTACAATGAGCAGTTCTTC.

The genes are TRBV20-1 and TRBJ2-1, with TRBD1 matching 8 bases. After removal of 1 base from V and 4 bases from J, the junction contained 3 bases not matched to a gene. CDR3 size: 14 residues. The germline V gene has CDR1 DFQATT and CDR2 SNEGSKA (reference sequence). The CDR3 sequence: CSARGRDRYNEQFF. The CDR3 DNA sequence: TGCAGTGCTAGAGGCCGGGACAGGTACAATGAGCAGTTCTTC.

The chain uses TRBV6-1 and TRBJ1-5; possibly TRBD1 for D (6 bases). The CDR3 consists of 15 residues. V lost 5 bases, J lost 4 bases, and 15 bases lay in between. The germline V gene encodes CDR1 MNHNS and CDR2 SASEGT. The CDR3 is CASSQPGAPNQPQHF. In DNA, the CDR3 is TGTGCCAGCAGTCAACCAGGGGCCCCGAATCAGCCCCAGCATTTT.